What follows describes a single T cell receptor (beta chain). The table came from immunoSEQ multiplex PCR; TCRdb's copy has only in-frame clones and leaves some out. The sample shows 150,000 or so clones, around nine tenths of them seen only once. This record comes from a study of T cell responses to AZD1222 COVID-19 vaccine. Here the sequenced sample was peripheral blood, taken on day 0 of AZD1222 vaccination. The origin of this receptor is an adult in good health.

CDR3 loop: CASSLTGLSSYNEQFF. The CDR3 nucleotides read TGTGCCAGCAGCTTAACCGGACTAAGCTCCTACAATGAGCAGTTCTTC. J is TRBJ2-1 and V is TRBV7-3, with a weak D call TRBD2 (6 bases). Deletions cut 0 bases from V and 0 bases from J, with 9 bases between. Germline V lookup: CDR1 SGHTA, CDR2 FQGTGA. The CDR3 is 16 residues long.